This T cell receptor beta chain was captured by sequencing in a study of T-cell memory formation after mild COVID-19. Overall study findings and caveats: Later expanders leaned CD4+, whereas clones that contracted between day 15 and 85 were balanced CD4/CD8. Within pre-infection memory, some responding clones were found, suggesting cross-reactive memory joined.

This clonotype appeared a few times. Its antigen is undetermined. Constant-segment primers served in 5'RACE that generated TCR alpha and TCR beta cDNA libraries bearing sample barcodes and UMIs. Via MiXCR, TCRdb re-called the 5' RACE reads, giving one row per CDR3 protein. The sample has almost 350,000 distinct CDR3 sequences, around 20% seen once. Germline CDR1 reads LNHDA; CDR2 reads SQIVND (reference sequence). With 1 base clipped from V and 0 bases from J, the junction kept 4 bases outside the gene matches. This CDR3 comprises 16 residues. This chain joins TRBV19 and TRBJ2-7; 9 bases map to TRBD1. The sequenced sample consisted of PBMCs or a T cell subset sorted from them (not recorded which). This TCR derives from a young man who had mild COVID-19 (a few samples of this study predate the infection). Cell type and time point are not known. CDR3 protein: CASSIGDRVSSYEQYF. CDR3 DNA sequence: TGTGCCAGTAGTATAGGGGACAGGGTTAGCTCCTACGAGCAGTACTTC.